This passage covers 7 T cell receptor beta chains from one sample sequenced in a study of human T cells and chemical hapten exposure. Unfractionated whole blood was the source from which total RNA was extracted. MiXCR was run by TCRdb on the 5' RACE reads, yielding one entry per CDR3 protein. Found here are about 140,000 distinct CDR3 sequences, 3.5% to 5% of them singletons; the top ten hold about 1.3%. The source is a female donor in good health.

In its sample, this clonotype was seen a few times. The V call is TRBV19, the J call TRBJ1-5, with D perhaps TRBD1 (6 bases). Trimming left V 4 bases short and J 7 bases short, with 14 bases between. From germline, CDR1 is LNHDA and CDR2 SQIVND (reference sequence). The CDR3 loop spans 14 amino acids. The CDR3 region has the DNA TGTGCCAGTAGTACCACGGGACACGCGCAGCCCCAGCATTTT. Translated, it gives CASSTTGHAQPQHF. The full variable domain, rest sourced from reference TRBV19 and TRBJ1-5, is DGGITQSPKYLFRKEGQNVTLSCEQNLNHDAMYWYRQDPGQGLRLIYYSQIVNDFQKGDIAEGYSVSREKKESFPLTVTSAQKNPTAFYLCASSTTGHAQPQHFGDGTRLSIL.

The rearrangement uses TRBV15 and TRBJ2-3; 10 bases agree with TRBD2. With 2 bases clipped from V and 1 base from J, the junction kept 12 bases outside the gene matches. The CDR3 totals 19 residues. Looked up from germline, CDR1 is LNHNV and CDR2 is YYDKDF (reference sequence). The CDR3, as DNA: TGTGCCACCAGCAGAATGGCAGCGGGGGGGCCTCTGGGCACAGATACGCAGTATTTT. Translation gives CATSRMAAGGPLGTDTQYF.

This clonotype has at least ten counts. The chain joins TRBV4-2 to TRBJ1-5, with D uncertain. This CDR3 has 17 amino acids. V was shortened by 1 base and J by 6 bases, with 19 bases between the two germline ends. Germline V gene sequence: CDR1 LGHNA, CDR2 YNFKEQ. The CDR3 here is CASSQGGYDTLGQPQHF. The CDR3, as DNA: TGTGCCAGCAGCCAAGGAGGTTATGACACCTTAGGTCAGCCCCAGCATTTT.

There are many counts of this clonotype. CDR3 protein: CASIGTGDYGYTF. In DNA form, the CDR3 reads TGTGCCAGCATTGGGACAGGGGACTATGGCTACACCTTC. The gene calls are TRBV6-5 and TRBJ1-2; 10 bases map to TRBD1. Trimming took 7 bases from V and 3 from J; bases not matched to a gene: 2. This CDR3 is built from 13 residues. Germline CDR1 is MNHEY and CDR2 is SVGAGI.

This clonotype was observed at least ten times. DNA of the CDR3: TGTGCCAGCAGTTACCAGGGGATGGGGGCCAACGTCCTGACTTTC. This gives the protein CASSYQGMGANVLTF. The chain has TRBV6-5 and TRBJ2-6, with a possible D match to TRBD1 (6 bases). Germline CDR1 reads MNHEY; CDR2 reads SVGAGI. This CDR3 contains 15 residues. Trimming removed 2 bases at V and 4 bases at J, with 9 bases between.

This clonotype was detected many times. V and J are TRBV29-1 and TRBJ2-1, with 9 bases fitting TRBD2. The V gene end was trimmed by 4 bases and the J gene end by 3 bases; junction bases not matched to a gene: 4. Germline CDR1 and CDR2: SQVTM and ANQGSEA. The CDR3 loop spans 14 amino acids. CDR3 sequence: CSVAGGGDYNEQFF. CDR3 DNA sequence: TGCAGCGTTGCGGGCGGGGGGGACTACAATGAGCAGTTCTTC.

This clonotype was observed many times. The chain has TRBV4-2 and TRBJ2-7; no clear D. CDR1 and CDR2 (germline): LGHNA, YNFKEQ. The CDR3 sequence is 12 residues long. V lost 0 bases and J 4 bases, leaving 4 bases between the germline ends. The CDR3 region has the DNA TGTGCCAGCAGCCAAGATGCGTACGAGCAGTACTTC. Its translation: CASSQDAYEQYF.